This T cell receptor beta chain emerged from a study of T cells in tuberculosis. Sequenced by immunoSEQ multiplex PCR; TCRdb stores in-frame clones only, minus some. In the table there are approximately 53,000 clones, 90% to 95% of which are singletons. Study-wide results and limits: Smaller distances to GMM-specific TCRs suggested their expansion in active tuberculosis. Smaller alpha distances in active tuberculosis partly reflected shorter CDR3-alpha lengths.

CDR1 and CDR2 from the germline V gene are SGHRS and YFSETQ. The CDR3 consists of 15 residues. Trimming pared 4 bases from V and 5 bases from J, leaving 18 bases between. As for this clone: Its antigen is unidentified.

Time point given: new active TB diagnosis, blood taken before or within 7 days of starting treatment. Patients were newly diagnosed, HIV-seronegative, and aged 18 or older. The starting material was PBMCs, obtained at tuberculosis diagnosis. V gene TRBV5-1 combines with J gene TRBJ2-5, with TRBD1 as a possible D gene (6 bases). The source is an adult with tuberculosis. The CDR3 coding sequence is TGCGCCAGCAGCACAGTTCCAGGGGTAGGGGAGACCCAGTACTTC. It yields the protein CASSTVPGVGETQYF.